Shown below are 19 T cell receptor beta chains from a single sample sequenced in a study of T cells after yellow fever vaccination. TCRdb re-called the 5' RACE reads with MiXCR, one entry per CDR3 protein. The table has around 590,000 distinct CDR3 sequences, 12% seen once. The material was PBMCs, obtained on the day of the yellow fever booster vaccination. These receptor sequences come from a man in his thirties or forties who received the YFV17D yellow fever vaccine.

This clonotype appeared a few times. The chain links TRBV11-2 to TRBJ2-3; unclear D gene. The V and J ends lost 5 bases and 2 bases respectively, with 14 bases between them. The CDR3 length is 15 residues. CDR1 and CDR2 (germline): SGHAT, FQNNGV. The CDR3 coding sequence is TGTGCCAGCAGCCCCATTAGTAGGGACACAGATACGCAGTATTTT. This translates into CASSPISRDTDTQYF. Full variable domain (outside the CDR3, taken from reference TRBV11-2 and TRBJ2-3): EAGVAQSPRYKIIEKRQSVAFWCNPISGHATLYWYQQILGQGPKLLIQFQNNGVVDDSQLPKDRFSAERLKGVDSTLKIQPAKLEDSAVYLCASSPISRDTDTQYFGPGTRLTVL.

V and J are TRBV5-4 and TRBJ2-7; D gene ambiguous. CDR3 size: 14 residues. Germline V lookup: CDR1 SGHNT, CDR2 YYREEE (reference sequence). Trimming shortened V by 4 bases and J by 4 bases, and 15 bases separated the two germline ends. CDR3 protein: CASSLDSGQYEQYF. The CDR3 region has the DNA TGTGCCAGCAGCCTCGATTCGGGTCAGTACGAGCAGTACTTC.

The chain couples TRBV14 to TRBJ2-7; D might be TRBD1 (5 bases). This CDR3 has 13 residues. Trimming removed 5 bases from V and 6 bases from J, with 14 bases in between. Germline V CDR1 and CDR2: SGHDN, FVKESK. The DNA of the CDR3 is TGTGCCAGCAGCTCGAACTTAGGGGCCGAGCAGTACTTC. Its translation is CASSSNLGAEQYF. The entire variable domain, with the rest obtained from reference TRBV14 and TRBJ2-7, is as follows: EAGVTQFPSHSVIEKGQTVTLRCDPISGHDNLYWYRRVMGKEIKFLLHFVKESKQDESGMPNNRFLAERTGGTYSTLKVQPAELEDSGVYFCASSSNLGAEQYFGPGTRLTVT.

The rearrangement joins TRBV5-1 to TRBJ2-5; 8 bases agree with TRBD2. CDR1 SGHRS and CDR2 YFSETQ come from the germline V gene. J lost 3 bases, V lost 6 bases, and 7 bases had no gene match. The CDR3 extends over 14 amino acids. The CDR3 nucleotides read TGCGCCAGCATGCGGGGTAGCGGGGAAGAGACCCAGTACTTC. Translation gives CASMRGSGEETQYF.

The table lists this clonotype with a few counts. The V gene is TRBV5-8, the J gene TRBJ1-4; the D gene is possibly TRBD1 (5 bases). Trimming removed 4 bases at V and 8 bases at J, with 9 bases between. The CDR3 is made up of 12 amino acids. Germline V lookup: CDR1 SGHTS, CDR2 YDEGEE. The DNA for the CDR3 is TGTGCCAGCAGCGCCTGGGGGGAAAAACTGTTTTTT. Translating it yields CASSAWGEKLFF.

The V and J genes are TRBV7-2 and TRBJ2-1; 7 bases map to TRBD1. The ends lost 1 base at V and 7 bases at J; junction bases unmatched: 7. This CDR3 contains 15 residues. Germline V gene lookup returns CDR1 SGHTA and CDR2 FQGNSA. The CDR3 region has the DNA TGTGCCAGCAGCTTAGAGGGGGCTAAAGGTAATGAGCAGTTCTTC. Translating gives CASSLEGAKGNEQFF.

This clonotype was counted only a few times. The chain joins TRBV30 to TRBJ1-1, with D unresolved. The V end was cut by 0 bases, the J end by 11 bases, with 10 bases between. From germline, CDR1 is GTSNPN and CDR2 SVGIG (reference sequence). This CDR3 is 11 amino acids long. In nucleotides, the CDR3 is TGTGCCTGGAGTGTGACCACACGGGCTTTCTTT. Translating it yields CAWSVTTRAFF.

This chain links TRBV19 with TRBJ2-5; TRBD2 is a possible D gene (6 bases). V gave up 4 bases and J gave up 4 bases, with 10 bases separating them. The germline V gene encodes CDR1 LNHDA and CDR2 SQIVND (reference sequence). The CDR3 consists of 13 residues. The CDR3 coding sequence is TGTGCCAGTAGTAAGGACGGGGGAGAGACCCAGTACTTC. Encoded protein: CASSKDGGETQYF.

This chain connects TRBV29-1 to TRBJ2-3, with D perhaps matching TRBD2 (6 bases). V was trimmed by 4 bases and J by 0 bases, leaving 11 bases between them. The germline V gene encodes CDR1 SQVTM and CDR2 ANQGSEA. The CDR3 is 14 residues long. The CDR3 coding sequence is TGCAGCGTTGGAGTAGCGGCAAGCACAGATACGCAGTATTTT. Protein: CSVGVAASTDTQYF.

This chain links TRBV29-1 with TRBJ1-3; D gene ambiguous. V lost 6 bases and J lost 4, with 10 bases in between. The CDR3 runs to 12 residues. CDR1 and CDR2 from the germline V gene are SQVTM and ANQGSEA. This CDR3 reads CSVLKPGNTIYF. CDR3 coding DNA: TGCAGCGTACTCAAACCGGGAAACACCATATATTTT.

Points on this clonotype: A much larger clone is a single base away; this may be a read error. The V gene is TRBV6-2 or TRBV6-3, the J gene TRBJ2-3; 10 nucleotides line up with TRBD1. The V gene end was trimmed by 1 base and the J gene end by 3 bases; junction bases not matched to a gene: 1. CDR3 length equals 15 residues. The V gene's germline CDR1 is MNHEY and CDR2 SVGEGT. The CDR3 nucleotides are TGTGCCAGCAGTTACTGGGACAGGGGAACAGATACGCAGTATTTT. Protein sequence: CASSYWDRGTDTQYF.

This clonotype was counted only a few times. The J gene is TRBJ2-2, the V gene TRBV18; D may match TRBD1 or TRBD2 (5 bases each). The V gene's germline CDR1 is KGHSH and CDR2 LQKENI. V was clipped by 6 bases and J by 6 bases, with 11 bases between them. The CDR3 has 13 amino acids. CDR3 residues: CASSSEGSGELFF. The CDR3 DNA follows: TGTGCCAGCTCGAGCGAGGGGTCCGGGGAGCTGTTTTTT. The variable domain in full, completed from reference TRBV18 and TRBJ2-2, reads NAGVMQNPRHLVRRRGQEARLRCSPMKGHSHVYWYRQLPEEGLKFMVYLQKENIIDESGMPKERFSAEFPKEGPSILRIQQVVRGDSAAYFCASSSEGSGELFFGEGSRLTVL.

The rearrangement uses TRBV4-2 and TRBJ2-3; D could derive from TRBD1 or TRBD2 (5 bases each). This CDR3 is built from 15 residues. Trimming removed 0 bases from V and 6 bases from J, with 13 bases in between. Germline V gene sequence: CDR1 LGHNA, CDR2 YNFKEQ. The CDR3 sequence is CASSQDGASADTQYF. In DNA form, the CDR3 reads TGTGCCAGCAGCCAAGACGGGGCCTCCGCCGATACGCAGTATTTT.

This clonotype was counted between two and nine times. The chain carries TRBV24-1 and TRBJ2-7; D gene unclear. V gave up 10 bases and J gave up 6 bases, with 15 bases separating them. The CDR3 covers 12 residues. Germline V CDR1 and CDR2: KGHDR, SFDVKD. This chain's CDR3 is CATQETAREQYF. The CDR3 nucleotides read TGTGCCACTCAGGAGACCGCTCGCGAGCAGTACTTC.

This clonotype was counted at least ten times. The genes are TRBV11-2 and TRBJ2-3, with 9 bases fitting TRBD2. Per germline, CDR1 SGHAT and CDR2 FQNNGV. Trimming cost V 6 bases and J 2 bases; bases outside gene matches: 6. The CDR3 consists of 15 residues. The CDR3 bases are TGTGCCAGCAGGCGGGCGGGAGGGCCCACAGATACGCAGTATTTT. Translated: CASRRAGGPTDTQYF.

The table lists this clonotype with a few counts. CDR3 DNA sequence: TGTGCCAGCAGCTCCCCCACTAGCGGGAGTCTCTCCTACAATGAGCAGTTCTTC. It translates to CASSSPTSGSLSYNEQFF. The chain combines TRBV7-9 with TRBJ2-1; 11 bases agree with TRBD2. V lost 4 bases and J lost 0; bases outside the gene matches: 8. The CDR3 is made up of 18 amino acids. Germline CDR1 SEHNR, CDR2 FQNEAQ (reference sequence).

This chain links TRBV6-5 with TRBJ2-1, with D tentatively TRBD2 (6 bases). The germline V gene encodes CDR1 MNHEY and CDR2 SVGAGI. The CDR3 spans 16 residues. Between the trimmed V and J ends, which lost 2 bases and 7 bases, there was a span of 18 bases. The DNA for the CDR3 is TGTGCCAGCAGTTACACCCGCCTGAGCGGAGGGAATGAGCAGTTCTTC. Its translation: CASSYTRLSGGNEQFF.

The CDR3 nucleotides are TGCGCCAGCAGCGGAGGCTCAACGGGACGACTCTTGGGGGAGCAGTACTTC. This encodes CASSGGSTGRLLGEQYF. The J gene is TRBJ2-7, the V gene TRBV5-1; D may correspond to TRBD1 or TRBD2 (5 bases each). The V end lost 4 bases, the J end lost 7 bases, and 27 bases lay between the germline ends. CDR1 SGHRS and CDR2 YFSETQ come from the germline V gene. The CDR3 spans 17 residues. Filled out from reference TRBV5-1 and TRBJ2-7, the complete variable domain reads KAGVTQTPRYLIKTRGQQVTLSCSPISGHRSVSWYQQTPGQGLQFLFEYFSETQRNKGNFPGRFSGRQFSNSRSEMNVSTLELGDSALYLCASSGGSTGRLLGEQYFGPGTRLTVT.

V is TRBV4-2 and J is TRBJ2-6; D is unresolved. Germline-derived CDR1 and CDR2 are LGHNA and YNFKEQ. With 1 base removed from V and 5 bases from J, the gap between germline ends came to 9 bases. The CDR3 loop spans 15 amino acids. The CDR3 is CASSQGSVWANVLTF. CDR3 coding DNA: TGTGCCAGCAGCCAAGGTTCAGTCTGGGCCAACGTCCTGACTTTC.